The sequence of this T cell receptor beta chain was determined in a study of human T cells and chemical hapten exposure. TCRdb recomputed calls from the RACE reads with MiXCR, one row per CDR3 protein. The data hold 100,000 to 150,000 distinct CDR3 sequences, with around 8.2% observed a single time. Time point reported: healthy volunteer bleed at 2 weeks. Blood, whole and unfractionated, served as the source for total RNA extraction. Germline V gene sequence: CDR1 SGHTA, CDR2 FQGTGA. V shed 4 bases and J shed 1 base, with 7 bases lying between them. The CDR3 contains 14 residues. This clonotype occurred many times.

This chain links TRBV7-3 with TRBJ2-2; the D gene is possibly TRBD2 (6 bases). The sequencing sample was made of whole blood. The clonotype was recovered from a male donor in good health. Some clones in this sample may be carry-over from other donors' samples. Written as DNA, the CDR3 is TGTGCCAGCAGCTCGGGACTGAACACCGGGGAGCTGTTTTTT. Its protein product is CASSSGLNTGELFF.